The 12 T cell receptor beta chains given below trace back to one sample, sequenced in a study of response to subunit inactivated influenza vaccine. Each CDR3 protein is one row after TCRdb ran MiXCR on the RT-PCR reads. This table holds around 530,000 distinct CDR3 sequences, 12% found once. The input for sequencing was PBMCs from blood, taken on the day of vaccination. These receptors originate from a man aged 45 to 65 who received an inactivated influenza vaccine.

This clonotype was observed a few times. The chain uses TRBV4-3 and TRBJ2-7, with D possibly being TRBD1 (7 bases). V lost 2 bases and J 5 bases, leaving 13 bases between the germline ends. The CDR3 is 14 amino acids. Germline V CDR1 and CDR2: LGHNA, YSLEER. The CDR3: CASSQNQGGNEQYF. In nucleotides, the CDR3 is TGCGCCAGCAGCCAAAATCAGGGGGGCAACGAGCAGTACTTC.

This chain connects TRBV27 to TRBJ2-2; a weak D match, TRBD1 (6 bases). CDR1 and CDR2 from the germline V gene are MNHEY and SMNVEV (reference sequence). V shed 4 bases and J shed 7 bases, with 13 bases lying between them. The CDR3 is made up of 14 amino acids. For the CDR3, the DNA is TGTGCCAGCAGTTACGACAGGCCTTACGGGGAGCTGTTTTTT. Amino acid sequence: CASSYDRPYGELFF.

V and J are TRBV7-6 and TRBJ2-2; 10 positions agree with TRBD2. J gave up 4 bases and V 2 bases, and 7 bases lay outside the gene matches. Germline CDR1 SGHVS, CDR2 FNYEAQ. CDR3 length equals 17 residues. CDR3 in amino acids: CASSLFKAGGPTGELFF. DNA of the CDR3: TGTGCCAGCAGCTTATTTAAAGCGGGAGGGCCCACCGGGGAGCTGTTTTTT.

The chain joins TRBV27 to TRBJ2-7; 10 bases agree with TRBD2. There are 13 residues in the CDR3. Germline loops: CDR1 MNHEY, CDR2 SMNVEV (reference sequence). Germline trimming cut 5 bases from V and 6 bases from J; bases unmatched to any gene: 4. The CDR3 is CASSQREGLEQYF. The DNA for the CDR3 is TGTGCCAGCAGTCAGCGGGAGGGCCTCGAGCAGTACTTC.

The chain combines TRBV5-1 with TRBJ2-3; 11 nucleotides match TRBD1. CDR1 and CDR2 (germline): SGHRS, YFSETQ. This CDR3 spans 17 amino acids. V shed 2 bases, J shed 3 bases, and the junction held 8 bases outside the gene matches. The CDR3 here is CASSFSLDRGLTDTQYF. Here the CDR3 DNA reads TGCGCCAGCAGCTTCTCACTGGACAGGGGGCTTACAGATACGCAGTATTTT. The full variable domain, its missing parts supplied by reference TRBV5-1 and TRBJ2-3, is KAGVTQTPRYLIKTRGQQVTLSCSPISGHRSVSWYQQTPGQGLQFLFEYFSETQRNKGNFPGRFSGRQFSNSRSEMNVSTLELGDSALYLCASSFSLDRGLTDTQYFGPGTRLTVL.

The rearrangement links TRBV15 to TRBJ2-5, with D unclear. Trimming shortened V by 0 bases and J by 5 bases, and 10 bases separated the two germline ends. This CDR3 comprises 14 residues. Looked up from germline, CDR1 is LNHNV and CDR2 is YYDKDF (reference sequence). The CDR3 DNA reads as TGTGCCACCAGCAGAGATCCGGTGGGTGAGACCCAGTACTTC. Protein product: CATSRDPVGETQYF.

The chain recombines TRBV7-2 with TRBJ2-7; TRBD2 agrees at 11 bases. Trimming cost V 1 base and J 3 bases; bases outside gene matches: 2. This CDR3 region has 15 residues. Germline values: CDR1 SGHTA, CDR2 FQGNSA. CDR3 in amino acids: CASSLVTSGSYEQYF. The CDR3 region has the DNA TGTGCCAGCAGCTTAGTCACTAGCGGGAGCTACGAGCAGTACTTC.

This chain uses TRBV12-3 or TRBV12-4 with TRBJ1-4, with D unclear. This CDR3 region has 14 residues. V was trimmed by 0 bases and J by 8 bases, leaving 10 bases between them. The CDR3 nucleotides read TGTGCCAGCAGTTTAGCGGAGGGTGAGGAAAAACTGTTTTTT. Translation gives CASSLAEGEEKLFF.

This clonotype was observed many times. This chain joins TRBV4-3 and TRBJ2-7; weak D call: TRBD1 (5 bases). This CDR3 contains 14 residues. With 0 bases removed from V and 6 bases from J, the gap between germline ends came to 12 bases. CDR1 and CDR2 (germline): LGHNA, YSLEER. The CDR3 here is CASSQDIQGTEQYF. The CDR3, as DNA: TGCGCCAGCAGCCAAGATATTCAGGGAACCGAGCAGTACTTC.

This chain joins TRBV27 and TRBJ1-5, with TRBD1 matching over 7 bases. Germline V gene data show CDR1 as MNHEY and CDR2 as SMNVEV (reference sequence). This CDR3 comprises 16 residues. V was pared by 5 bases and J by 6 bases, with 13 bases of the junction left unmatched. CDR3 bases: TGTGCCAGCAGTCCGCGCCAGCAGGGGGAAGGTCAGCCCCAGCATTTT. This gives the protein CASSPRQQGEGQPQHF.

This clonotype has more than one count but fewer than ten. The J gene is TRBJ2-1, the V gene TRBV3-1, with D uncertain. This CDR3 is 18 amino acids long. Germline CDR1 is LGHDT and CDR2 is YNNKEL (reference sequence). V gave up 0 bases and J gave up 6 bases, with 21 bases separating them. Here the CDR3 DNA reads TGTGCCAGCAGCCAAGATCGCCCGCTCCGAGAGGATTTCAATGAGCAGTTCTTC. Translating it yields CASSQDRPLREDFNEQFF.

The chain joins TRBV20-1 to TRBJ2-7; weak D call: TRBD2 (6 bases). Germline V gives CDR1 DFQATT, CDR2 SNEGSKA (reference sequence). Trimming took off 0 bases at V and 4 bases at J, with 16 bases between the two ends. This CDR3 is 15 amino acids long. The CDR3 spells CSARDPVGRGYEQYF. The DNA for the CDR3 is TGCAGTGCTAGAGACCCAGTCGGGCGGGGTTACGAGCAGTACTTC.